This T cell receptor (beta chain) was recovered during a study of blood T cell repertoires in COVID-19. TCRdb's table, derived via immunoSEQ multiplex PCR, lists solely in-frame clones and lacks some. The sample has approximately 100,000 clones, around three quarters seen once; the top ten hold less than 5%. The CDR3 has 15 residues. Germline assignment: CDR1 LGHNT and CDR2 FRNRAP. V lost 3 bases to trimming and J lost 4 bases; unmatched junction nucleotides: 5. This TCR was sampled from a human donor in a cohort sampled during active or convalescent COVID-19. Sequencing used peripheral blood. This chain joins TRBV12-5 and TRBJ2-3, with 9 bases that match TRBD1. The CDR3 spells CASGFGQGSSDTQYF. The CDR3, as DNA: TGTGCTAGTGGTTTCGGACAGGGGAGTTCAGATACGCAGTATTTT.